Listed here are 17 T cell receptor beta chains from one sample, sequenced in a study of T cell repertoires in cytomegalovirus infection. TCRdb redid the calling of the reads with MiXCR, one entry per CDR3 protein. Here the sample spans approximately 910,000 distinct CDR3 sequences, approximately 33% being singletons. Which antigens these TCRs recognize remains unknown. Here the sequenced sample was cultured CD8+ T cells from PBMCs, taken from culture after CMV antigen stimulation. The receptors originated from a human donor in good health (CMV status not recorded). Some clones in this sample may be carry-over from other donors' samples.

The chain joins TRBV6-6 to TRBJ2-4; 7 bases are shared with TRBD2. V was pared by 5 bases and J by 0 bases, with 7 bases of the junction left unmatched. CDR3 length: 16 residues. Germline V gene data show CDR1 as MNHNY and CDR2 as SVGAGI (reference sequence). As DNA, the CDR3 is TGTGCCAGCAGTCCCTTCGCGGGGGTAGCCAAAAACATTCAGTACTTC. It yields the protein CASSPFAGVAKNIQYF.

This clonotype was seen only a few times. This CDR3 is CASSPSRDRFYEQYF. CDR3 DNA sequence: TGTGCCAGCAGCCCGAGCCGGGACAGGTTCTACGAGCAGTACTTC. The chain has TRBV7-6 and TRBJ2-7; 8 bases are a match to TRBD1. Germline trimming cut 5 bases from V and 3 bases from J; bases unmatched to any gene: 9. There are 15 residues in the CDR3. Per the germline V gene, CDR1 is SGHVS and CDR2 is FNYEAQ. The whole variable domain, filled in from reference TRBV7-6 and TRBJ2-7, reads GAGVSQSPRYKVTKRGQDVALRCDPISGHVSLYWYRQALGQGPEFLTYFNYEAQQDKSGLPNDRFSAERPEGSISTLTIQRTEQRDSAMYRCASSPSRDRFYEQYFGPGTRLTVT.

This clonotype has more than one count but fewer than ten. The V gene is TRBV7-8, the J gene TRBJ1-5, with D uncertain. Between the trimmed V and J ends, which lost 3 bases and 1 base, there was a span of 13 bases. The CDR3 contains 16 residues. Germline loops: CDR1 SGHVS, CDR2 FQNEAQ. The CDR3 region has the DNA TGTGCCAGCAGCTTGGGTGTGGCGGGGAGCAATCAGCCCCAGCATTTT. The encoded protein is CASSLGVAGSNQPQHF.

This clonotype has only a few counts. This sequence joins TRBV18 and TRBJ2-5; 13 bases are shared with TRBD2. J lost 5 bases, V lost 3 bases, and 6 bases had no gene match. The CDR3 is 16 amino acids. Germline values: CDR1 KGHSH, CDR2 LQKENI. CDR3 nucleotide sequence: TGTGCCAGCTCACCCCCCGGACTAGCGGGGGCGGAGACCCAGTACTTC. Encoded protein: CASSPPGLAGAETQYF.

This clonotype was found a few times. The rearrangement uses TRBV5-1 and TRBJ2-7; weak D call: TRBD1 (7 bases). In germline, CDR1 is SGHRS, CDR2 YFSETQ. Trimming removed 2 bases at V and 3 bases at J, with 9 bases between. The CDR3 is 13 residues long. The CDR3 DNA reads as TGCGCCAGCAGCTTTCAGGGGGGCTACGAGCAGTACGTC. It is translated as CASSFQGGYEQYV.

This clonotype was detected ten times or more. The DNA of the CDR3 is TGTGCCAGCAGCTTAGTTGGGGGCGGCGAGCAGTACGTC. Its translation is CASSLVGGGEQYV. J is TRBJ2-7 and V is TRBV7-8, with D possibly matching TRBD1 (6 bases). CDR3 length: 13 residues. Germline loops: CDR1 SGHVS, CDR2 FQNEAQ. Trimming took off 1 base at V and 6 bases at J, with 10 bases between the two ends.

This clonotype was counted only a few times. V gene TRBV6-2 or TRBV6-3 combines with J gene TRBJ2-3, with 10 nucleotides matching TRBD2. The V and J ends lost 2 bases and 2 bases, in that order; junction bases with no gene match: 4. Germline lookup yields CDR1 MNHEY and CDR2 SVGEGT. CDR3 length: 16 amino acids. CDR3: CASSYLAGAPTDTQYF. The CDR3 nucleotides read TGTGCCAGCAGTTACCTAGCGGGGGCCCCCACAGATACGCAGTATTTT.

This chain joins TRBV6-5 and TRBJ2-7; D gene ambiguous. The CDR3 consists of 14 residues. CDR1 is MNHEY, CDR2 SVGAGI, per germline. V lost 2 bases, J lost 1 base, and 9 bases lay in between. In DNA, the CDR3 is TGTGCCAGCAGTTACGATTATGGGTCCTACGAGCAGTACTTC. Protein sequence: CASSYDYGSYEQYF.

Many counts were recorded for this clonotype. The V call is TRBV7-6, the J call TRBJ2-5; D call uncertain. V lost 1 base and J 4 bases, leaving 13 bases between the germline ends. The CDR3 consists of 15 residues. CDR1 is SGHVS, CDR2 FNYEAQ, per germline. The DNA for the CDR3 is TGTGCCAGCAGCTTAGGCGGTGGTGCAGCAGAGACCCAGTACTTC. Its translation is CASSLGGGAAETQYF.

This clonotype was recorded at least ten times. The CDR3 is CASSSGTGNQPQHF. The CDR3 DNA follows: TGTGCCAGCAGTTCTGGGACAGGCAATCAGCCCCAGCATTTT. The rearrangement links TRBV12-3 or TRBV12-4 to TRBJ1-5; 7 nucleotides align to TRBD1. This CDR3 has 14 amino acids. Trimming at V came to 4 bases and at J to 2 bases, leaving 2 bases not matched to a gene.

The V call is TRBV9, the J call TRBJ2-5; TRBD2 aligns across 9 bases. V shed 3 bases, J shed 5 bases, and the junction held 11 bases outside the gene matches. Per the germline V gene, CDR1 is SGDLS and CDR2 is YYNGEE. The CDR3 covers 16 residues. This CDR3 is CASSDGGAGGRETQYF. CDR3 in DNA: TGTGCCAGCAGCGACGGGGGAGCGGGGGGCAGGGAGACCCAGTACTTC.

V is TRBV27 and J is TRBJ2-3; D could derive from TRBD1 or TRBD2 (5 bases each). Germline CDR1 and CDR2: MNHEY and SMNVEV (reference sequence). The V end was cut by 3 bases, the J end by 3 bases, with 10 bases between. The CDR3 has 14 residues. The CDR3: CASSFGEGTDTQYF. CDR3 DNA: TGTGCCAGCAGTTTCGGCGAGGGGACAGATACGCAGTATTTT.

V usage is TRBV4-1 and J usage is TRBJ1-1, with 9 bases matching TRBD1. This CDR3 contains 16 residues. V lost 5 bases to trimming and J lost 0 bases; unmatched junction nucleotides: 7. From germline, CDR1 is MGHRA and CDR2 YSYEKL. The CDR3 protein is CASSTGQGNMNTEAFF. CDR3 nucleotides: TGCGCCAGCAGCACGGGACAGGGTAACATGAACACTGAAGCTTTCTTT.

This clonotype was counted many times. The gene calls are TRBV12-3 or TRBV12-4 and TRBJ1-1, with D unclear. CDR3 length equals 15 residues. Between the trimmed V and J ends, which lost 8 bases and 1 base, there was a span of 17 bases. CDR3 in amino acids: CASLGHSLRNTEAFF. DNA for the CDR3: TGTGCCAGCCTCGGTCATAGCCTTAGGAACACTGAAGCTTTCTTT.

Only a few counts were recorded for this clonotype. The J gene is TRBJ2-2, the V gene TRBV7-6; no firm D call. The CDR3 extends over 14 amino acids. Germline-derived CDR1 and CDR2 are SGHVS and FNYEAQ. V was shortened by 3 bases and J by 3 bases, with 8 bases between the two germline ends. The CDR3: CASSFLAYTGELFF. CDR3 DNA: TGTGCCAGCAGCTTCTTAGCTTACACCGGGGAGCTGTTTTTT.

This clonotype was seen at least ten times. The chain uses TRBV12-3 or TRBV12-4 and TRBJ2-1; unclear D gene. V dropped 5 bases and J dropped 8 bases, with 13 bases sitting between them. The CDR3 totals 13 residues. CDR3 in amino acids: CASSPSRWDEQFF. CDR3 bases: TGTGCCAGCAGTCCCTCGAGATGGGATGAGCAGTTCTTC.

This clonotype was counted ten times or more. This CDR3 reads CASILGWDPETQYF. The CDR3 DNA reads TGTGCCAGCATCCTCGGGTGGGATCCGGAGACCCAGTACTTC. The chain couples TRBV7-8 to TRBJ2-5; D unclear. V was shortened by 7 bases and J by 5 bases, with 17 bases between the two germline ends. This CDR3 contains 14 residues. CDR1 and CDR2 (germline): SGHVS, FQNEAQ. The whole variable domain, filled in from reference TRBV7-8 and TRBJ2-5, reads GAGVSQSPRYKVAKRGQDVALRCDPISGHVSLFWYQQALGQGPEFLTYFQNEAQLDKSGLPSDRFFAERPEGSVSTLKIQRTQQEDSAVYLCASILGWDPETQYFGPGTRLLVL.